This TCR beta chain was captured in a study of a mutant IDH1 vaccine in newly diagnosed glioma. Study background: At weeks 1, 3, 5, 7, 11, 15, 19 and 23, patients received a vaccination, eight in all. Vaccines were first given 4-6 weeks after radiotherapy alone, or with temozolomide cycles.

Time point reported: week 5, during vaccination. Vaccinated patients received 300 ug of mutant IDH1 20-mer peptide per dose, with topical imiquimod. Donors' newly diagnosed IDH1-mutant WHO grade 3 or 4 astrocytomas lacked nuclear ATRX. Assay: immunoSEQ multiplex PCR; the TCRdb copy retains only in-frame clones and omits some. The sample lists just under 80,000 clones, 91% occurring once. Germline CDR1 reads SGHRS; CDR2 reads YFSETQ. V was shortened by 4 bases and J by 6 bases, with 13 bases between the two germline ends. The CDR3 consists of 13 residues. Study results and caveats: Pseudoprogression looked unconnected to shifts in top peripheral T cell clonotypes.

About this clone: Antigen unknown.

The TCR sequence derives from a woman between 50 and 59 years old with glioma. The sequencing used PBMCs, collected from a glioma patient whose treatment included an IDH1 peptide vaccine. V is TRBV5-1 and J is TRBJ1-2; tentative D call: TRBD1 (6 bases). The CDR3 region has the DNA TGCGCCAGCAGCGTACAGGGTACGAATGGCTACACCTTC. Its protein product is CASSVQGTNGYTF.